This TCR beta chain derives from a study of OX40 agonist ivuxolimab in advanced cancers. Overall study findings and caveats: On average, CD8+ T cells had more expanded clones than CD4+.

Assay used: immunoSEQ multiplex PCR; TCRdb lists only in-frame clones, some missing. The sample lists about 46,000 clones; 70% to 90% were seen once. Of note for this clone: The antigen remains undetermined.

The CDR3 covers 15 residues. Losses at the gene ends were 5 bases for V and 3 bases for J; bases not matched to a gene: 10. CDR1 SGHRS and CDR2 YFSETQ come from the germline V gene. This receptor was taken from an adult with an advanced solid tumor such as melanoma, head and neck, liver or kidney cancer. This specimen was CD4+ or CD8+ T cells sorted from blood, taken in a trial of the OX40 agonist ivuxolimab. The V and J genes are TRBV5-1 and TRBJ2-5, with 7 bases aligning to TRBD2. CDR3 loop: CASRPPGGGKETQYF. CDR3 bases: TGCGCCAGCAGGCCTCCTGGCGGGGGTAAAGAGACCCAGTACTTC.